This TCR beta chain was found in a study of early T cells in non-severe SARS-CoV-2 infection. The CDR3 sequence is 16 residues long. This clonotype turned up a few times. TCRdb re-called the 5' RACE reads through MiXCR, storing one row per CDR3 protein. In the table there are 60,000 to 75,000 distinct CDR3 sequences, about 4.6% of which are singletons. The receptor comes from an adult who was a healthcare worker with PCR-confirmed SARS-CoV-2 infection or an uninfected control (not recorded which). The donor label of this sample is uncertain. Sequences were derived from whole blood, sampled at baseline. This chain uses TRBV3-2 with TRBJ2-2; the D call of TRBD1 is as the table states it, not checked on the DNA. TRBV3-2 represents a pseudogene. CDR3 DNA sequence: TGTGCCAGCAGCCAAGAGCGGCAGGGGGGTACCGGGGAGCTGTTTTTT. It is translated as CASSQERQGGTGELFF.